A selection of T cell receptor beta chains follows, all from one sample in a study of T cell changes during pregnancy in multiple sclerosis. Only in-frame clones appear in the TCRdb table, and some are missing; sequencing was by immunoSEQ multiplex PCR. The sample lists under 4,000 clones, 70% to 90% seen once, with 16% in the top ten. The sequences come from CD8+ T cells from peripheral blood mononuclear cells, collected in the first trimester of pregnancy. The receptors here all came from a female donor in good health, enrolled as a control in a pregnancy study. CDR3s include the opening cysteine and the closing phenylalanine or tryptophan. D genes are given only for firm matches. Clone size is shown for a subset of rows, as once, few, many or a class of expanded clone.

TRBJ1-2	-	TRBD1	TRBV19	TGTGCCAGTAGGAGGCCCGGACAGGGCTATGGCTACACCTTC	CASRRPGQGYGYTF
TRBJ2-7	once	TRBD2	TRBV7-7	TGTGCCAGCAGCCCGTCTAGCGGGAGTTTCGACGAGCAGTACTTC	CASSPSSGSFDEQYF
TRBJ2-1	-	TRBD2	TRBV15	TGTGCCACCAGCAGAGAGGCGGGGGGGCTGGGGAATGAGCAGTTCTTC	CATSREAGGLGNEQFF
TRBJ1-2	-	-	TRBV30	TGTGCCTGGAGGGGGGGAGAGCATGGCTACACCTTC	CAWRGGEHGYTF
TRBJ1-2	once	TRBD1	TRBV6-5	TGTGCCAGCAGGACAGGGTTCTATGGCTACACCTTC	CASRTGFYGYTF
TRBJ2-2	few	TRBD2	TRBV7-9	TGTGCCAGCAGCCCGCCGGGACTAGCTTCCGGGGAGCTGTTTTTT	CASSPPGLASGELFF
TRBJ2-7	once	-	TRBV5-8	TGTGCCAGCAGCCTACAGGGTTCCTACGAGCAGTACTTC	CASSLQGSYEQYF
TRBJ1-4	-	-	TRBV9	TGTGCCAGCAGCTCTAGTCCAGAAACAGGAAATGAAAAACTGTTTTTT	CASSSSPETGNEKLFF
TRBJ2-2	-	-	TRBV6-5	TGTGCCAGCAGTTACTTACGACTAACCCACGGGGAGCTGTTTTTT	CASSYLRLTHGELFF
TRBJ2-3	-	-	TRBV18	TGTGCCAGCTCACCCGGGTTAAATAGCACAGATACGCAGTATTTT	CASSPGLNSTDTQYF
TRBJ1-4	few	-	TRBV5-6	TGTGCCAGCAGTCGGGGGGGCGGCAGAACTAATGAAAAACTGTTTTTT	CASSRGGGRTNEKLFF
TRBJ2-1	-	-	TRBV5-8	TGTGCCAGCAGCTTGTCAGGGGCCGGCTACAATGAGCAGTTCTTC	CASSLSGAGYNEQFF
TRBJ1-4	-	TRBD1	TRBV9	TGTGCCAGCAGCGCCCAGACAGGGGCTAATGAAAAACTGTTTTTT	CASSAQTGANEKLFF
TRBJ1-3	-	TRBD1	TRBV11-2	TGTGCCAGCAGGTTACAGGGGCTAACGGACACCATATATTTT	CASRLQGLTDTIYF
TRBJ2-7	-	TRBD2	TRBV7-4	TGTGCCAGCAGTGCCTCTAGCGGGATGGCCTACGAGCAGTACTTC	CASSASSGMAYEQYF
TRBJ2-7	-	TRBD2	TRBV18	TGTGCCAGCTCACCACCGGCGACTAGCGGGTCCTCCTACGAGCAGTACTTC	CASSPPATSGSSYEQYF
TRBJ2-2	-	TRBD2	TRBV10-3	TGTGCCATCAGTGAGTTAGCGGGGAACACCGGGGAGCTGTTTTTT	CAISELAGNTGELFF
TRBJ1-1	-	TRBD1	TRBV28	TGTGCCAGCAGTTTATTGACAGGGGGCTTGAGGACTGAAGCTTTCTTT	CASSLLTGGLRTEAFF
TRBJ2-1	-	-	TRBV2	TGTGCCAGCAGTGATCCGGGACTCAACTACAATGAGCAGTTCTTC	CASSDPGLNYNEQFF
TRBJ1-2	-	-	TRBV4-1	TGCGCCAGCAGCCAAGAGACAGATAACTATGGCTACACCTTC	CASSQETDNYGYTF
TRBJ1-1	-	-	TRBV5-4	TGTGCCAGCAGCCCGGCGGGGATGAACACTGAAGCTTTCTTT	CASSPAGMNTEAFF
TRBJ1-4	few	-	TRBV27	TGTGCCAGCAGTTTATTGGGCCCCCCTAATGAAAAACTGTTTTTT	CASSLLGPPNEKLFF
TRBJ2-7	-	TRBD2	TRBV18	TGTGCCAGCTCACCGATTGAAGCGGGAGAGCAGTACTTC	CASSPIEAGEQYF
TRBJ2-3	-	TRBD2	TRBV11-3	TGTGCCAGCAGCTTCTCCTCTAGCGGGACTAGCACAGATACGCAGTATTTT	CASSFSSSGTSTDTQYF
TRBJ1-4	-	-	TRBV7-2	TGTGCCAGCAGCGTCTCCGGGACAAGGAATGAAAAACTGTTTTTT	CASSVSGTRNEKLFF
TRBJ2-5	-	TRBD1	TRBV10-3	TGTGCCATCAGAGGGACAGGGGGCGAGAGTTTGGAGACCCAGTACTTC	CAIRGTGGESLETQYF